The 10 T cell receptor beta chains below all came from one sample that was sequenced in a study of T-cell reconstitution after alpha-beta-depleted transplantation in children. Construction of the TCRbeta library involved unique molecular identifiers. TCRdb re-analysed the PCR reads in MiXCR, keeping a single row per CDR3 protein. Of fewer than 250,000 distinct CDR3 sequences listed, roughly 8.2% were seen once; the top ten hold less than 8%. Here the sequenced sample was PBMCs, mostly from graft donor cells, taken 180 days after TCRalphabeta/CD19-depleted stem cell transplant. These receptor sequences come from a male patient younger than 18 who had a stem cell transplant for acute lymphoblastic leukemia, so the T cells may come from the graft donor.

This clonotype was counted ten times or more. V gene TRBV24-1 combines with J gene TRBJ1-1, with 8 bases fitting TRBD1. Looked up from germline, CDR1 is KGHDR and CDR2 is SFDVKD. The CDR3 consists of 13 residues. V dropped 4 bases and J dropped 7; count of bases not matched to a gene: 4. Here the CDR3 reads CATSETGASEAFF. DNA for the CDR3: TGTGCCACCAGTGAGACAGGGGCCAGTGAAGCTTTCTTT.

This clonotype has only a few counts. The chain links TRBV9 to TRBJ2-5; 8 positions agree with TRBD2. V lost 1 base to trimming and J lost 1 base; unmatched junction nucleotides: 6. Germline CDR1 is SGDLS and CDR2 is YYNGEE. The CDR3 spans 16 residues. CDR3 protein: CASSVRGGGPQETQYF. The CDR3 DNA is TGTGCCAGCAGCGTACGGGGCGGGGGGCCCCAAGAGACCCAGTACTTC.

This clonotype was seen repeatedly, ten times or more. The chain uses TRBV7-2 and TRBJ2-2, with D hard to call. Germline lookup yields CDR1 SGHTA and CDR2 FQGNSA. Trimming removed 5 bases from V and 4 bases from J, with 17 bases in between. The CDR3 contains 16 residues. As DNA, the CDR3 is TGTGCCAGCAGCCCCGACCGCTTTTTGCGCACCGGGGAGCTGTTTTTT. Translated: CASSPDRFLRTGELFF.

Details on this clonotype: A much larger clone is a single base away; this may be a read error. This sequence joins TRBV5-1 and TRBJ1-5, with unresolved D. CDR1 and CDR2 from the germline V gene are SGHRS and YFSETQ. This CDR3 contains 15 residues. The V end lost 1 base, the J end lost 0 bases, and 8 bases lay between the germline ends. This CDR3 reads CASSLRDNSNQPQHF. The CDR3 DNA reads TGCGCCAGCAGCTTGAGAGACAATAGCAATCAGCCCCAGCATTTT.

This clonotype has a count of ten or more. V and J are TRBV29-1 and TRBJ1-2; no clear D gene. The V end was cut by 6 bases, the J end by 6 bases, with 20 bases between. The CDR3 has 14 amino acids. Germline V gene lookup returns CDR1 SQVTM and CDR2 ANQGSEA. CDR3 region: CSVPLRSGRNGYTF. DNA of the CDR3: TGCAGCGTACCATTACGTTCGGGGAGGAATGGCTACACCTTC.

This clonotype appeared many times. This chain links TRBV6-5 with TRBJ2-2; D call uncertain. The CDR3 length is 15 residues. Deletions cut 2 bases from V and 5 bases from J, with 12 bases between. Germline V gene lookup returns CDR1 MNHEY and CDR2 SVGAGI. The CDR3 bases are TGTGCCAGCAGTTACCCTCTAGGGCGGACCGGGGAGCTGTTTTTT. Protein product: CASSYPLGRTGELFF.

Comment on this clonotype: A much larger clone is a single base away; this may be a read error. The chain couples TRBV12-3 or TRBV12-4 to TRBJ2-2; 9 positions match TRBD2. The junction had 4 bases not matched to a gene; V was cut back by 4 bases and J by 4 bases. The CDR3 covers 15 residues. This CDR3 is CASSSRLAVTGELFF. In DNA form, the CDR3 reads TGTGCCAGCAGTTCACGACTAGCGGTCACCGGGGAGCTGTTTTTT.

At least ten counts were recorded for this clonotype. The V call is TRBV27, the J call TRBJ1-3; tentatively, D is TRBD1 (5 bases). Trimming cost V 5 bases and J 4 bases, with 15 bases left between them. Per the germline V gene, CDR1 is MNHEY and CDR2 is SMNVEV (reference sequence). CDR3 length: 15 amino acids. CDR3 protein: CASSPEGVRGNTIYF. DNA for the CDR3: TGTGCCAGCAGTCCCGAAGGGGTTCGCGGAAACACCATATATTTT.

This clonotype occurred many times. The rearrangement uses TRBV3-1 and TRBJ2-7, with D perhaps TRBD1 or TRBD2 (6 bases each). V was cut by 11 bases and J by 4 bases, with 30 bases left in between. The CDR3 spans 17 residues. Germline CDR1 LGHDT, CDR2 YNNKEL (reference sequence). This CDR3 reads CASYGEVRGRRKYEQYF. In DNA form, the CDR3 reads TGTGCCTCTTACGGCGAGGTACGGGGGCGGAGGAAATACGAGCAGTACTTC.

In its sample, this clonotype was seen many times. The rearrangement links TRBV12-3 or TRBV12-4 to TRBJ2-7, with D possibly called TRBD1 or TRBD2 (5 bases each). This CDR3 is built from 12 residues. The V gene lost 4 bases and the J gene lost 12 bases, with 16 bases spanning the gap. CDR3 region: CASSSDTLGTYF. The CDR3 bases are TGTGCCAGCAGTTCAGACACCCTGGGGACGTACTTC.